The clone carrying this TCR beta chain was picked up a small number of times. This sample was taken from a study of blood T cell repertoires in COVID-19. Study background: In each case, the material was cDNA or gDNA derived from T cells, B-cell-depleted T cells, or PBMCs.

The CDR3 contains 13 residues. V gave up 5 bases and J gave up 2 bases, with 10 bases separating them. Germline V gene data show CDR1 as WSHSY and CDR2 as SAAADI. Assay: immunoSEQ multiplex PCR; the TCRdb copy retains only in-frame clones and omits some. The sample has roughly 150,000 clones, 65% to 85% seen once. The chain recombines TRBV10-2 with TRBJ2-7, with D possibly TRBD2 on 7 matching bases. The sample taken for sequencing was peripheral blood. The TCR was taken from a man aged 60 to 75 with active or convalescent COVID-19. CDR3 sequence reads: CASSPGGAYEQYF. The CDR3 bases are TGCGCCAGCAGTCCGGGGGGCGCCTACGAGCAGTACTTC.